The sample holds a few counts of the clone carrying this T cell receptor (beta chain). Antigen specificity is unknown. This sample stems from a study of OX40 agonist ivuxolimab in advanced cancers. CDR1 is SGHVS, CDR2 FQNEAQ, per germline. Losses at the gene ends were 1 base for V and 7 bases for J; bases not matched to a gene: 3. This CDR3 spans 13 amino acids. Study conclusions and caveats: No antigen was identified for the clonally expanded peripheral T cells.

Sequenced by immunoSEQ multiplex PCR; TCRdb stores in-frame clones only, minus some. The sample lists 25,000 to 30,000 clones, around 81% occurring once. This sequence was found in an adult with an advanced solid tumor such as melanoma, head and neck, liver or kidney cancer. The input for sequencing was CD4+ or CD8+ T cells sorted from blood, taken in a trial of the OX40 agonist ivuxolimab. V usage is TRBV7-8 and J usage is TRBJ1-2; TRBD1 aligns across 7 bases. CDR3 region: CASSLGQGPGYTF. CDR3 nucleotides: TGTGCCAGCAGCTTAGGACAGGGTCCTGGCTACACCTTC.